This entry features one TCR beta chain sequence. Terminally differentiated effector memory CD45RA+ cells were excluded from the naive CD8 cells, which were CD45RO-negative and positively selected for CCR7. Using immunoSEQ multiplex PCR, the repertoire was profiled, and TCRdb retains in-frame clones only, with some absent. The table has around 1.9 million clones, about 92% seen once; the top ten hold 1.7%. The record originates from a study of shared clonotypes between healthy human individuals. The TCR originated in a man aged 18-30 years in good health. Some clones in this sample may be carry-over from other donors' samples. The sequenced sample consisted of naive CD8+ T cells from PBMCs.

In nucleotides, the CDR3 is TGCGCCAGCAGCCTCCAGGGGGGTTACAATGAGCAGTTCTTC. Its translation: CASSLQGGYNEQFF. This rearrangement joins TRBV4-1 to TRBJ2-1; the D gene is possibly TRBD1 (7 bases). V dropped 4 bases and J dropped 4 bases, with 11 bases sitting between them. CDR1 MGHRA and CDR2 YSYEKL come from the germline V gene. This CDR3 spans 14 amino acids.